The clone carrying this T cell receptor (beta chain) was detected a few times. Antigen unknown. The sample is drawn from a study of molecular identifiers for immune sequencing clone quantification. The germline CDR1 and CDR2 sequences are LNHDA and SQIVND (reference sequence). V trimming: 5 bases; J trimming: 5 bases; junction bases outside the gene matches: 9. The CDR3 runs 16 residues. Preparation of the bulk TCR libraries relied on previously described methods and listed TCR primers. Each CDR3 protein gets one entry after TCRdb re-called the PCR reads with MiXCR. The sample records about 640,000 distinct CDR3 sequences, just under 20% being singletons. Whole-study results and caveats: Among effectors, clones above 20 RNA copies held over 98% of molecules; among naive cells, under 1%.

Material: naive CD8+ T cells from blood, with Jurkat cell RNA spiked in. Subset denoted: FACS-sorted CD8+CD4-CCR7+CD45RA+ naive T cells. The TCR comes from a human donor in good health. Some libraries in this study had Jurkat cell RNA spiked in. The chain has TRBV19 and TRBJ2-3, with 11 bases lining up with TRBD2. CDR3 bases: TGTGCCAGTAGTCGTAGCGGGGGGGCCATGGGAGATACGCAGTATTTT. Its protein is CASSRSGGAMGDTQYF.